This T cell receptor beta chain was captured by sequencing in a study of T cell clusters in autoimmune cytopenias. This clonotype is identified as medium-sized (0.01 to 0.1%) from frequency. Its matching antigen is unknown. Findings of the study overall: Clustering suggested that physiological T cell clusters were missing in primary autoimmune cytopenia patients.

One tube held mixed TRB-A and TRB-B primer pools for touch-down PCR. One entry per CDR3 protein, without DNA, is what TCRdb gives after re-calling the multiplex PCR reads. Its table lists approximately 4,800 distinct CDR3 sequences. Germline V CDR1 and CDR2: MNHEY, SMNVEV (reference sequence). The CDR3 loop spans 15 amino acids. TRB amplification used 250 ng of peripheral blood genomic DNA. J is TRBJ2-2 and V is TRBV27; TCRdb's D call of TRBD1 is untestable without DNA. This clonotype was sampled from a human donor with an autoimmune cytopenia or autoimmune hepatitis (not recorded which). Sequencing was done on a sample of peripheral blood. CDR3 amino acids: CASSFLDRYTGELFF.